The rows below give T cell receptor beta chains drawn from one sample of a study of T cell changes during pregnancy in multiple sclerosis. The data were produced by immunoSEQ multiplex PCR, yet TCRdb's version contains in-frame clones alone and is incomplete. Of about 40,000 clones listed, roughly 90% were seen once; the top ten hold 10% to 15%. Here the sequenced sample was CD8+ T cells from peripheral blood mononuclear cells, taken in the first trimester of pregnancy. The receptors come from a female donor with multiple sclerosis, enrolled in a pregnancy study. CDR3s include the opening cysteine and the closing phenylalanine or tryptophan. D genes are given only for firm matches. Expanded clones get a size class; other rows say once, few or many, or leave the size out.

v_gene	j_gene	d_gene	abundance	CDR3nt	CDR3aa
TRBV15	TRBJ2-7	-	-	TGTGCCACCAGCAGAGAGTCTAGGGGGATCTCCTACGAGCAGTACTTC	CATSRESRGISYEQYF
TRBV19	TRBJ2-2	-	-	TGTGCCAGTAGTCTAAATGAGGGAATGTCGGCCGGGGAGCTGTTTTTT	CASSLNEGMSAGELFF
TRBV7-8	TRBJ2-1	TRBD1	-	TGTGCCAGCAGCTTAGGGACGGGACAGGGGAATGAGCAGTTCTTC	CASSLGTGQGNEQFF
TRBV5-6	TRBJ1-2	TRBD1	-	TGTGCCAGCCGACTAGGGGGCGACTATGGCTACACCTTC	CASRLGGDYGYTF
TRBV4-1	TRBJ2-2	TRBD1	-	TGCGCCAGCAGCCAAGTAACAGGGGTAACCGGGGAGCTGTTTTTT	CASSQVTGVTGELFF
TRBV6-5	TRBJ2-2	TRBD1	once	TGTGCCAGCAGTTACCCGGGGACAGGGGGCACCGGGGAGCTGTTTTTT	CASSYPGTGGTGELFF
TRBV10-2	TRBJ2-1	-	-	TGCGCCAGCAGTACGTGGCCACTAGCAACCAATGAGCAGTTCTTC	CASSTWPLATNEQFF
TRBV7-9	TRBJ2-7	TRBD1	-	TGTGCCAGCAGCTTGGCCTCGACAGGGACGCGTTCCTACGAGCAGTACTTC	CASSLASTGTRSYEQYF
TRBV13	TRBJ1-1	-	-	TGTGCCAGCAGCCCCGGAGGGACTGAAGCTTTCTTT	CASSPGGTEAFF
TRBV6-5	TRBJ2-3	TRBD2	-	TGTGCCAGCAGCTCTAGCGGGGGGGCAGATACGCAGTATTTT	CASSSSGGADTQYF